This entry concerns a single T cell receptor (beta chain). CDR1 and CDR2 (germline): SGHTA, FQGTGA. The CDR3 covers 13 residues. V shed 2 bases and J shed 5 bases, with 10 bases lying between them. This sample is part of a study of blood T cell repertoires in COVID-19. Data came from immunoSEQ multiplex PCR; TCRdb stores just in-frame clones and leaves some out. The sample carries just under 95,000 clones, 60% to 85% recorded once. The sequence came from a man aged 50-59 years who had recovered from COVID-19. Sequenced sample: peripheral blood. This rearrangement joins TRBV7-3 to TRBJ2-7; D is ambiguous. Here the CDR3 reads CASSLQPTDEQYF. DNA for the CDR3: TGTGCCAGCAGCTTACAGCCAACAGACGAGCAGTACTTC.